This T cell receptor (beta chain) was sequenced during a study of OX40 agonist ivuxolimab in advanced cancers. Study-wide context: The dose of intravenous ivuxolimab that patients received every 2 weeks ranged from 0.01 to 10 mg/kg.

Germline-derived CDR1 and CDR2 are LGHNA and YSLEER. This CDR3 spans 13 amino acids. The V segment lost 2 bases and the J segment 7 bases; nucleotides outside the gene matches: 4. General study points: Determination of antigen specificity was not performed for the expanded peripheral T cells. Nonresponders, in some cases, also had low normalized T-cell clonal expansion.

This table comes from immunoSEQ multiplex PCR, and its TCRdb copy is limited to in-frame clones, with some not included. The sample lists 60,000 to 75,000 clones, 80% to 90% occurring once. Comments on this clone: Its target is unknown.

This chain links TRBV4-3 with TRBJ1-2; 7 bases match TRBD1. The clonotype originates from an adult with an advanced solid tumor such as melanoma, head and neck, liver or kidney cancer. This sample comprised CD4+ or CD8+ T cells sorted from blood, obtained in a trial of the OX40 agonist ivuxolimab. The CDR3 nucleotides read TGCGCCAGCAGCCAAAAGACAGGGCTTGGCTACACCTTC. Translating gives CASSQKTGLGYTF.